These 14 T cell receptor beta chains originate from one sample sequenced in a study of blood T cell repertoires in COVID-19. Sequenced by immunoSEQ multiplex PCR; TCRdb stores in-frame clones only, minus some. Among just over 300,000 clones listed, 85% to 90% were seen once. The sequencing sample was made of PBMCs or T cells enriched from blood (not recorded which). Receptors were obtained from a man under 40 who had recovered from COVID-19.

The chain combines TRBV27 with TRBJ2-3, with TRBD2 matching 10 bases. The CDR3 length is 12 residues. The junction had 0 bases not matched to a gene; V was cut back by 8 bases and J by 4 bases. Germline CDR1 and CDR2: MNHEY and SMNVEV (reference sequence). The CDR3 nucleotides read TGTGCCAGCGGACTAGCGGCAGATACGCAGTATTTT. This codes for CASGLAADTQYF.

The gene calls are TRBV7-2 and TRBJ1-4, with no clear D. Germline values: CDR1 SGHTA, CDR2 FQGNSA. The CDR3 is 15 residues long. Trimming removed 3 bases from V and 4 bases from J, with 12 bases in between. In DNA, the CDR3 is TGTGCCAGCAGCTTCACATCAAGTGTTAATGAAAAACTGTTTTTT. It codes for CASSFTSSVNEKLFF.

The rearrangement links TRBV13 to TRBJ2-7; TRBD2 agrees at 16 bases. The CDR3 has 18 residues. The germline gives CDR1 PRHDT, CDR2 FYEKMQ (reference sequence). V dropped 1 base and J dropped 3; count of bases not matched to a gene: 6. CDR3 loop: CASSLVPGTSGGVYEQYF. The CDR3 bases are TGTGCCAGCAGCTTAGTCCCAGGGACTAGCGGGGGGGTCTACGAGCAGTACTTC.

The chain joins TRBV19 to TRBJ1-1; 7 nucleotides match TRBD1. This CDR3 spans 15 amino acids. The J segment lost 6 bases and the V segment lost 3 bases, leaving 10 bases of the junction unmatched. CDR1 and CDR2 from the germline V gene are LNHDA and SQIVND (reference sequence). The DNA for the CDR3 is TGTGCCAGTAGTATTCGGGGGCAGGGGGTCGCTGAAGCTTTCTTT. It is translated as CASSIRGQGVAEAFF.

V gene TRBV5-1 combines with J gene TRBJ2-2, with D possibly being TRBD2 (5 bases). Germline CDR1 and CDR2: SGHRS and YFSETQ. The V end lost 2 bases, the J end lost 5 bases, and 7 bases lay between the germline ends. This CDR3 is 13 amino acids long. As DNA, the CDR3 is TGCGCCAGCAGCTTTGAGGGAACCGGGGAGCTGTTTTTT. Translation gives CASSFEGTGELFF.

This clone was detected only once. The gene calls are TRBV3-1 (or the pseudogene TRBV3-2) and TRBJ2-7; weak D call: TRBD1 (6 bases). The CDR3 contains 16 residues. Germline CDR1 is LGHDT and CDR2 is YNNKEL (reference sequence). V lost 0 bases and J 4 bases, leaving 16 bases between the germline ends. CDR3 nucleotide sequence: TGTGCCAGCAGCCAAGATGATGGCAGGGGACCTTACGAGCAGTACTTC. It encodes CASSQDDGRGPYEQYF.

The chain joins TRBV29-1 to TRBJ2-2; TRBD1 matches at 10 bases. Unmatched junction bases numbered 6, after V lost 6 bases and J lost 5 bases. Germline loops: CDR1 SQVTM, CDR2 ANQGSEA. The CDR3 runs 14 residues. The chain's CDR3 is CSVDGTGVTGELFF. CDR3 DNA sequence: TGCAGCGTGGACGGGACAGGGGTAACCGGGGAGCTGTTTTTT.

CDR3 nucleotide sequence: TGTGCCAGCATTTGGGACTATACAGATACGCAGTATTTT. Translation: CASIWDYTDTQYF. The V gene is TRBV12-3 or TRBV12-4, the J gene TRBJ2-3; 7 nucleotides line up with TRBD2. CDR3 length: 13 amino acids. V lost 7 bases, J lost 3 bases, and 4 bases stayed unmatched.

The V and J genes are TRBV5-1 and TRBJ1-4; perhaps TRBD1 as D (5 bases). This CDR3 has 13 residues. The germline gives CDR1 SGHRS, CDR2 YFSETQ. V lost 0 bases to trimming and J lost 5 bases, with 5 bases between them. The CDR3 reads CASSLGGNEKLFF. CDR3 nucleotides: TGCGCCAGCAGCTTGGGGGGCAATGAAAAACTGTTTTTT.

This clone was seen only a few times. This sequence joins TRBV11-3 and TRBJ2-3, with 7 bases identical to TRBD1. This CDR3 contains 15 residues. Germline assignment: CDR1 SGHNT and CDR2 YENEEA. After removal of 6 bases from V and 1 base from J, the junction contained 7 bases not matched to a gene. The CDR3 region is CASRYTGVGTDTQYF. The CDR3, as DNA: TGTGCCAGCAGGTACACAGGGGTTGGCACAGATACGCAGTATTTT.

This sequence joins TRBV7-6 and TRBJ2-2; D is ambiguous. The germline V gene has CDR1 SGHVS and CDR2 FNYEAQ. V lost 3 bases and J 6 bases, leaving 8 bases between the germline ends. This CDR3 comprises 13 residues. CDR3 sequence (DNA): TGTGCCAGCAGCTTGAGTTCCCCCGGGGAGCTGTTTTTT. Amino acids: CASSLSSPGELFF.

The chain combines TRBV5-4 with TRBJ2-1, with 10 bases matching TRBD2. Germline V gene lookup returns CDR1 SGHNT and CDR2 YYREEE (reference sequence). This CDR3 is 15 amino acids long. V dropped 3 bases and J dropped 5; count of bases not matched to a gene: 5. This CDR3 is CASSSRLAGNNEQFF. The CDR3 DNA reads TGTGCCAGCAGCTCCCGACTAGCGGGTAACAATGAGCAGTTCTTC.

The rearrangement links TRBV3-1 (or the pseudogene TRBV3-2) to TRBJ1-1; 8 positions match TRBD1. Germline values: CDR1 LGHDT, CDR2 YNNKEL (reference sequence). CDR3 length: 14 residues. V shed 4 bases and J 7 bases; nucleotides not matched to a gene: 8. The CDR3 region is CASSPYRGGSEAFF. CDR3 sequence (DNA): TGTGCCAGCAGCCCCTACAGGGGGGGCAGTGAAGCTTTCTTT.

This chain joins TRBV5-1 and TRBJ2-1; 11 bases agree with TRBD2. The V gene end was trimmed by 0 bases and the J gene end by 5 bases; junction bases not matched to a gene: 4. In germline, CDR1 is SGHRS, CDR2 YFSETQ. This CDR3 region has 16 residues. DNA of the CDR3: TGCGCCAGCAGCTTGGCGGCTAGCGGGAGGAACAATGAGCAGTTCTTC. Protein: CASSLAASGRNNEQFF.